The rows below give T cell receptor beta chains drawn from one sample of a study of STAT5B mutations in CD4+ large granular lymphocyte leukemia. Method: immunoSEQ multiplex PCR; TCRdb's copy keeps in-frame clones and lacks some. The sample consists of 30,000 to 40,000 clones, about 91% of them appearing once. Sequencing input: CD4+ T cells from blood buffy coats. The receptors were sampled from a human donor in good health. CDR3s include the opening cysteine and the closing phenylalanine or tryptophan. The D gene is left open where the match is weak. Expanded clones are given a class, and other clones once, few, many or no size at all.

size: once
D: TRBD2
V: TRBV9
J: TRBJ2-1
DNA: TGTGCCAGCAGCGTAGCAGCGGGGGCCAACAATGAGCAGTTCTTC
CDR3: CASSVAAGANNEQFF

size: NA
D: NA
V: TRBV7-8
J: TRBJ1-5
DNA: TGTGCCAGCAGCCTAAGCAGCTTGAATCAGCCCCAGCATTTT
CDR3: CASSLSSLNQPQHF

size: NA
D: NA
V: TRBV5-1
J: TRBJ1-1
DNA: TGCGCCAGCAGCTTAGAAGCCGGTTCCACTGAAGCTTTCTTT
CDR3: CASSLEAGSTEAFF

size: NA
D: NA
V: TRBV30
J: TRBJ1-1
DNA: TGTGCCTGGAAACAGGGAAGTTTGAACACTGAAGCTTTCTTT
CDR3: CAWKQGSLNTEAFF

size: NA
D: TRBD1
V: TRBV5-6
J: TRBJ2-5
DNA: TGTGCCAGCAGCCTTAGGTCCACAGGGGAAGAGACCCAGTACTTC
CDR3: CASSLRSTGEETQYF

size: NA
D: NA
V: TRBV4-3
J: TRBJ2-1
DNA: TGCGCCAGCAGCCAAGAACGGCAGTTTGGTGAGCAGTTCTTC
CDR3: CASSQERQFGEQFF

size: NA
D: NA
V: TRBV4-3
J: TRBJ2-1
DNA: TGCGCCAGCAGCCAAGGGGGGTCGATTGAGCAGTTCTTC
CDR3: CASSQGGSIEQFF

size: NA
D: NA
V: TRBV18
J: TRBJ2-1
DNA: TGTGCCAGCTCACCAGGTTCTCTAGCGACATCCTACAATGAGCAGTTCTTC
CDR3: CASSPGSLATSYNEQFF

size: NA
D: NA
V: TRBV7-9
J: TRBJ1-5
DNA: TGTGCCAGCAGCTTAGCTGAGGGTAGGCAGCCCCAGCATTTT
CDR3: CASSLAEGRQPQHF

size: NA
D: TRBD1
V: TRBV9
J: TRBJ1-4
DNA: TGTGCCAGCAGCGCCAGGGACAGACCTAATGAAAAACTGTTTTTT
CDR3: CASSARDRPNEKLFF

size: NA
D: NA
V: TRBV19
J: TRBJ2-4
DNA: TGTGCCAGTAGTAACCACAGGGGAGGGGAAAACATTCAGTACTTC
CDR3: CASSNHRGGENIQYF

size: NA
D: NA
V: TRBV7-2
J: TRBJ2-2
DNA: TGTGCCAGCAGCCAGTACACCGGGGAGCTGTTTTTT
CDR3: CASSQYTGELFF

size: NA
D: TRBD1
V: TRBV2
J: TRBJ1-4
DNA: TGTGCCAGCACCCGGGACAGACTTAATGAAAAACTGTTTTTT
CDR3: CASTRDRLNEKLFF

size: NA
D: NA
V: TRBV2
J: TRBJ1-2
DNA: TGTGCCAGCCAAATGGCCGGGCCCTATGGCTACACCTTC
CDR3: CASQMAGPYGYTF

size: few
D: NA
V: TRBV18
J: TRBJ1-4
DNA: TGTGCCAGCTCACGGGAGGGAGGGGAAAAACTGTTTTTT
CDR3: CASSREGGEKLFF

size: NA
D: NA
V: TRBV19
J: TRBJ1-2
DNA: TGTGCCAGTAGTATAGGAGGGCTCGACGGGCCATTGCGCTATGGCTACACCTTC
CDR3: CASSIGGLDGPLRYGYTF

size: NA
D: NA
V: TRBV15
J: TRBJ2-7
DNA: TGTGCCACCAGCAGAGATACCCGAGTACGCGAGCAGTACTTC
CDR3: CATSRDTRVREQYF

size: NA
D: TRBD1
V: TRBV6-5
J: TRBJ1-1
DNA: TGTGCCAGCAGTTACAAGAAGGGGGCTTACACTGAAGCTTTCTTT
CDR3: CASSYKKGAYTEAFF

size: NA
D: TRBD2
V: TRBV19
J: TRBJ2-1
DNA: TGTGCCAGTAGTATATTGGGGACTAGTCCCTACAATGAGCAGTTCTTC
CDR3: CASSILGTSPYNEQFF

size: NA
D: NA
V: TRBV5-4
J: TRBJ2-5
DNA: TGTGCCAGCAGCTTCCAAGAGACCCAGTACTTC
CDR3: CASSFQETQYF

size: NA
D: NA
V: TRBV28
J: TRBJ1-3
DNA: TGTGCCAGCATGTCCCTGGCGGCCGGAAACACCATATATTTT
CDR3: CASMSLAAGNTIYF

size: NA
D: NA
V: TRBV19
J: TRBJ2-2
DNA: TGTGCCAGCGATAGACAGTATCCGTCCGGGGAGCTGTTTTTT
CDR3: CASDRQYPSGELFF

size: NA
D: NA
V: TRBV7-9
J: TRBJ1-6
DNA: TGTGCCAGCAGCTCCCTGTCGGGGGGGGCGGGTTCACCCCTCCACTTT
CDR3: CASSSLSGGAGSPLHF

size: NA
D: NA
V: TRBV28
J: TRBJ1-1
DNA: TGTGCCAGCATAAGTGGGGGCACTGAAGCTTTCTTT
CDR3: CASISGGTEAFF

size: NA
D: TRBD1
V: TRBV6-1
J: TRBJ2-1
DNA: TGTGCCAGCAGGCGACAGGGGGACAATGAGCAGTTCTTC
CDR3: CASRRQGDNEQFF

size: NA
D: NA
V: TRBV4-1
J: TRBJ1-3
DNA: TGCGCCAGCAGCCAAGATTCGGCCCGGGCGGGAGGAAACACCATATATTTT
CDR3: CASSQDSARAGGNTIYF

size: NA
D: NA
V: TRBV27
J: TRBJ2-1
DNA: TGTGCCAGCAGTTTATCCGAAGGATCCTACAATGAGCAGTTCTTC
CDR3: CASSLSEGSYNEQFF

size: NA
D: NA
V: TRBV27
J: TRBJ2-5
DNA: TGTGCCAGCAGTTTATCCAAGGGACGGAGTCAAGAGACCCAGTACTTC
CDR3: CASSLSKGRSQETQYF

size: NA
D: NA
V: TRBV19
J: TRBJ2-5
DNA: TGTGCCAGCCAACCCGGGGCAGCTCTTCAAGAGACCCAGTACTTC
CDR3: CASQPGAALQETQYF

size: NA
D: TRBD1
V: TRBV11-2
J: TRBJ1-5
DNA: TGTGCCAGCAGCTTATACAGGGGAGCCAGTAGCAATCAGCCCCAGCATTTT
CDR3: CASSLYRGASSNQPQHF

size: NA
D: NA
V: TRBV6-5
J: TRBJ2-7
DNA: TGTGCCAGCAGCCGGGGCCAATCCTACGAGCAGTACTTC
CDR3: CASSRGQSYEQYF

size: NA
D: TRBD1
V: TRBV4-2
J: TRBJ1-2
DNA: TGTGCCAGCAGCCAAGAGGGACCCGGGACAGGTGGCTACACCTTC
CDR3: CASSQEGPGTGGYTF

size: NA
D: NA
V: TRBV2
J: TRBJ2-4
DNA: TGTGCCAGCAGCGGAGTTGGGCAGGGAAACATTCAGTACTTC
CDR3: CASSGVGQGNIQYF

size: NA
D: TRBD1
V: TRBV7-9
J: TRBJ1-2
DNA: TGTGCCAGCAGCTTGCCGACAGGGGGAGGCTACACCTTC
CDR3: CASSLPTGGGYTF

size: NA
D: TRBD1
V: TRBV4-1
J: TRBJ1-5
DNA: TGCGCCAGCAGCCAAGGAAGACAGGGAAGCAATCAGCCCCAGCATTTT
CDR3: CASSQGRQGSNQPQHF

size: NA
D: TRBD2
V: TRBV7-2
J: TRBJ2-2
DNA: TGTGCCAGCAGCGCTTCCCGGCTAGCGGGAGCACTCGGGGAGCTGTTTTTT
CDR3: CASSASRLAGALGELFF

size: NA
D: NA
V: TRBV7-2
J: TRBJ2-3
DNA: TGTGCCAGCAGCCCCGCCTACACAGATACGCAGTATTTT
CDR3: CASSPAYTDTQYF

size: NA
D: NA
V: TRBV6-1
J: TRBJ2-3
DNA: TGTGCCAGCAGTGAAGGCATGGGGGGGGGACAGCGCACAGATACGCAGTATTTT
CDR3: CASSEGMGGGQRTDTQYF

size: NA
D: TRBD2
V: TRBV30
J: TRBJ2-3
DNA: TGTGCCTGGACCCGGGGACTAGCAACAGATACGCAGTATTTT
CDR3: CAWTRGLATDTQYF

size: NA
D: TRBD2
V: TRBV19
J: TRBJ2-3
DNA: TGTGCCAGTAGTCCCGAGGGACTAGCGAATGGGCGAGGTACGCAGTATTTT
CDR3: CASSPEGLANGRGTQYF

size: NA
D: NA
V: TRBV5-6
J: TRBJ2-2
DNA: TGTGCCAGCAGCTTGGCTTTGTCGAACACCGGGGAGCTGTTTTTT
CDR3: CASSLALSNTGELFF

size: NA
D: TRBD2
V: TRBV5-1
J: TRBJ2-7
DNA: TGCGCCAGCAGGTGGGGGGCGACTAGCGGCTACGAGCAGTACTTC
CDR3: CASRWGATSGYEQYF

size: once
D: TRBD1
V: TRBV19
J: TRBJ1-1
DNA: TGTGCCAGTAGTCGGGACAGGGGACACACTGAAGCTTTCTTT
CDR3: CASSRDRGHTEAFF

size: once
D: NA
V: TRBV2
J: TRBJ1-5
DNA: TGTGCCAGCAGTGAAAGTACAGGGAACAATCAGCCCCAGCATTTT
CDR3: CASSESTGNNQPQHF

size: NA
D: NA
V: TRBV6-5
J: TRBJ2-3
DNA: TGTGCCAGCAGTTTCCAAACCCCGGGGTTAAGAGATACGCAGTATTTT
CDR3: CASSFQTPGLRDTQYF

size: once
D: NA
V: TRBV6-5
J: TRBJ1-5
DNA: TGTGCCAGCTCCCTGCGGAGAGTAGGCAATCAGCCCCAGCATTTT
CDR3: CASSLRRVGNQPQHF

size: NA
D: NA
V: TRBV5-1
J: TRBJ1-3
DNA: TGCGCCAGCAGTCCGGTCTCTGGAAACACCATATATTTT
CDR3: CASSPVSGNTIYF

size: NA
D: NA
V: TRBV21-1
J: TRBJ2-5
DNA: TGTGCCAGCAGCAAACCTACTAGCGGGGCCATCCAAGAGACCCAGTACTTC
CDR3: CASSKPTSGAIQETQYF

size: NA
D: NA
V: TRBV5-5
J: TRBJ2-1
DNA: TGTGCCAGCAGCTCTCTCTTTGGGAATGAGCAGTTCTTC
CDR3: CASSSLFGNEQFF

size: NA
D: NA
V: TRBV11-2
J: TRBJ2-7
DNA: TGTGCCAGCGGGCGGGGCCTCCTCTACGAGCAGTACTTC
CDR3: CASGRGLLYEQYF

size: NA
D: TRBD2
V: TRBV27
J: TRBJ2-5
DNA: TGTGCCAGCAGAGGACTAGAAGAGACCCAGTACTTC
CDR3: CASRGLEETQYF

size: NA
D: NA
V: TRBV27
J: TRBJ1-1
DNA: TGTGCCAGCCGTTTATTAGGACAGAACACTGAAGCTTTCTTT
CDR3: CASRLLGQNTEAFF

size: NA
D: NA
V: TRBV2
J: TRBJ1-1
DNA: TGTGCCAGCAGAGAGAGGGGGGGGAGGAACACTGAAGCTTTCTTT
CDR3: CASRERGGRNTEAFF

size: NA
D: TRBD2
V: TRBV7-9
J: TRBJ2-3
DNA: TGTGCCAGCAGCTTTGGACTAGCGGGGGTGAATACGCAGTATTTT
CDR3: CASSFGLAGVNTQYF

size: NA
D: NA
V: TRBV7-3
J: TRBJ2-6
DNA: TGTGCCAGCAGCTTACTGGGGGGTTCTGGGGCCAACGTCCTGACTTTC
CDR3: CASSLLGGSGANVLTF

size: NA
D: NA
V: TRBV4-3
J: TRBJ2-5
DNA: TGCGCCAGCAGCCAAGATAAGCTAATGACCCAGTACTTC
CDR3: CASSQDKLMTQYF